The clone carrying this TCR beta chain was counted only a few times. This record belongs to a study of molecular identifiers for immune sequencing clone quantification. TCRdb passed the PCR reads through MiXCR, listing each CDR3 protein once. The sample has roughly 320,000 distinct CDR3 sequences, roughly a quarter seen once. The CDR3 totals 13 residues. J lost 5 bases, V lost 3 bases, and 3 bases had no gene match. Germline V gene data show CDR1 as MDHEN and CDR2 as SYDVKM. V and J are TRBV28 and TRBJ2-5, with 7 bases fitting TRBD1. Sequencing was performed on naive CD8+ T cells from blood, with Jurkat cell RNA spiked in. Subset reported: FACS-sorted CD8+CD4-CCR7+CD45RA+ naive T cells. This clonotype originated in a human donor in good health. Some libraries in this study had Jurkat cell RNA spiked in. The CDR3 bases are TGTGCCAGCAGTTTTAGGGGGCTGGAGACCCAGTACTTC. Protein: CASSFRGLETQYF.